This TCR beta chain was sequenced during a study of control samples from healthy donors and cancer patients. TCRdb keeps only in-frame clones here, not all; method: immunoSEQ multiplex PCR. This sample has 150,000 to 200,000 clones; around 89% occur once, and the top ten carry about 1.4%. Germline V gene data show CDR1 as SGHTA and CDR2 as FQGNSA. After removal of 0 bases from V and 5 bases from J, the junction contained 3 bases not matched to a gene. CDR3 length: 16 residues. Input material: blood. The receptor comes from a woman between 45 and 65 years old in good health. V gene TRBV7-2 combines with J gene TRBJ1-4, with TRBD1 identical over 10 bases. In DNA, the CDR3 is TGTGCCAGCAGCTTAGCGAGGGGACAGGGGAATGAAAAACTGTTTTTT. Encoded protein: CASSLARGQGNEKLFF.